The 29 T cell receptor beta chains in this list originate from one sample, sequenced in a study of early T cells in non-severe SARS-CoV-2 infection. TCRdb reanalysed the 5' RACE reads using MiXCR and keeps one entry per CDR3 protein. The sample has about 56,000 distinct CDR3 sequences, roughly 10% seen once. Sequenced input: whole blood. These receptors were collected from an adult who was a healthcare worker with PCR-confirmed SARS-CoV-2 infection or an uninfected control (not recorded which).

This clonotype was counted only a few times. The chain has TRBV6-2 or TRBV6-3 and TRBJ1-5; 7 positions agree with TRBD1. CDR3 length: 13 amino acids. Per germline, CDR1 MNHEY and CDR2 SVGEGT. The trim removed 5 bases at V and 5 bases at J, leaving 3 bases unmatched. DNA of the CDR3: TGTGCCAGCAGTATAACAGGGGATCAGCCCCAGCATTTT. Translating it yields CASSITGDQPQHF.

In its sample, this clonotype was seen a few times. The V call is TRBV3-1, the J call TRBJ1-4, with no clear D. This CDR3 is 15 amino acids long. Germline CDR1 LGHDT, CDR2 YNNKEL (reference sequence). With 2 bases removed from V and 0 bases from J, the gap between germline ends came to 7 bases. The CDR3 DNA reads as TGTGCCAGCAGCCAACCCGATGCAACTAATGAAAAACTGTTTTTT. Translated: CASSQPDATNEKLFF.

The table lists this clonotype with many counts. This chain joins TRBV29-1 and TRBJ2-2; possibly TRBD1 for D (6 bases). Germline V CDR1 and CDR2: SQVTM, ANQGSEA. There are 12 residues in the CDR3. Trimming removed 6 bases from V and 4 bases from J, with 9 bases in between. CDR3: CSVHRVTGELFF. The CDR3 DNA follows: TGCAGCGTCCACAGGGTCACCGGGGAGCTGTTTTTT.

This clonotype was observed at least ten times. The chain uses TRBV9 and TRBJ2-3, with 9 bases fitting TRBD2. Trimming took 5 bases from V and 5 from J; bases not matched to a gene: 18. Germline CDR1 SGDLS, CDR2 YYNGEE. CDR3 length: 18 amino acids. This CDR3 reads CASSDPETSGRGEDTQYF. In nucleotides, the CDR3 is TGTGCCAGCAGTGACCCGGAGACTAGCGGAAGAGGAGAAGATACGCAGTATTTT.

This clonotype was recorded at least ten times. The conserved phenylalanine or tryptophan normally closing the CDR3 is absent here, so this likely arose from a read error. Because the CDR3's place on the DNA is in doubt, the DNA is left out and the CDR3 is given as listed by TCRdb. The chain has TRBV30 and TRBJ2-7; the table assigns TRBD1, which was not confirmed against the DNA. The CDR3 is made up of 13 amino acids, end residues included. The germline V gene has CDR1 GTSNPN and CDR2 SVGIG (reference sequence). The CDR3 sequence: CAWSRLPRRGLTL.

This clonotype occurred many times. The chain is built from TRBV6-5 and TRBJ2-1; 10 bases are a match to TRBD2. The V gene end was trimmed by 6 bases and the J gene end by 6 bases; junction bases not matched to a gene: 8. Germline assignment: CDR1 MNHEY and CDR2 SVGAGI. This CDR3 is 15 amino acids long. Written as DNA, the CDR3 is TGTGCCAGCAGGTTGATAGCGGGAGGTCTCAATGAGCAGTTCTTC. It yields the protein CASRLIAGGLNEQFF.

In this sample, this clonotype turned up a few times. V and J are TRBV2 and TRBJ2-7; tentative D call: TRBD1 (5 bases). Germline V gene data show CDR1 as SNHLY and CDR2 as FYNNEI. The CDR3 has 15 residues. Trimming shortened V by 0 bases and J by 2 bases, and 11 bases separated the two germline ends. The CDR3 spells CASSEALRQTYEQYF. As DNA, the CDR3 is TGTGCCAGCAGTGAAGCGCTGAGACAGACCTACGAGCAGTACTTC.

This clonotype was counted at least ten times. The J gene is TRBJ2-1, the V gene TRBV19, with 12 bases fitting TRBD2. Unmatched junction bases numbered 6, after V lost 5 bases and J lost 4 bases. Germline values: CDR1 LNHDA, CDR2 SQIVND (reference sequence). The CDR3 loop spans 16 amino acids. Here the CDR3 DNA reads TGTGCCAGTAGTCAACCGACTAGCGGGAGTTACAATGAGCAGTTCTTC. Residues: CASSQPTSGSYNEQFF.

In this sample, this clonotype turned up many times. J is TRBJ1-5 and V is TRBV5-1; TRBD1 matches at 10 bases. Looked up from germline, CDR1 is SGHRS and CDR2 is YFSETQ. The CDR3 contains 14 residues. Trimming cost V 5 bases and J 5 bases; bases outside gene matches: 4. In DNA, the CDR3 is TGCGCCAGCAGAGCCGGGACAGGGGATCAGCCCCAGCATTTT. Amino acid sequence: CASRAGTGDQPQHF.

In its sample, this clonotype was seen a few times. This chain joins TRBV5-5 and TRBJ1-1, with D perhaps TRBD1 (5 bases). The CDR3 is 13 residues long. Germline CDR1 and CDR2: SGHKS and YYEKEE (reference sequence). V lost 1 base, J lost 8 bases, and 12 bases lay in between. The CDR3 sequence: CASSLRQGPEAFF. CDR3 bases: TGTGCCAGCAGCTTGAGGCAGGGTCCCGAAGCTTTCTTT.

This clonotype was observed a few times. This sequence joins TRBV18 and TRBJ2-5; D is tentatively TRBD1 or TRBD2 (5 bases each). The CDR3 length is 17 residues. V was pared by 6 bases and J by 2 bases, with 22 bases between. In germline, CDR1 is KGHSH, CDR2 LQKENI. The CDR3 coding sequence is TGTGCCAGCTCTCCGTCGACGGCCTGGGGGATACAAGAGACCCAGTACTTC. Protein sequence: CASSPSTAWGIQETQYF.

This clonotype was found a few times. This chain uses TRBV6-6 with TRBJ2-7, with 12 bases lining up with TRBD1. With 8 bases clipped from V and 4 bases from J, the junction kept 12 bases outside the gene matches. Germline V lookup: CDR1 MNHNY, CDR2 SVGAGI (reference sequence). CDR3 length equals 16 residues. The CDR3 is CASSSGGQGAVYEQYF. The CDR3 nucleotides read TGTGCCAGCTCTTCCGGGGGACAGGGGGCGGTGTACGAGCAGTACTTC.

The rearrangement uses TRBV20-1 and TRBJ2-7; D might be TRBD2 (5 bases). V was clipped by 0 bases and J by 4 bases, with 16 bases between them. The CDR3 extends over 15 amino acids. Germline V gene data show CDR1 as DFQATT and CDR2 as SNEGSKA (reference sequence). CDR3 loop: CSARDFRGLFYEQYF. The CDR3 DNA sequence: TGCAGTGCTAGAGATTTTAGAGGACTTTTTTACGAGCAGTACTTC.

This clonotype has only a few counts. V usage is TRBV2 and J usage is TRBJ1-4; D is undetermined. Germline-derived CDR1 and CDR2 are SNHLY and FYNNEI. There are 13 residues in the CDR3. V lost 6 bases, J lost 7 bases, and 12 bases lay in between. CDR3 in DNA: TGTGCCAGCAGAGCTAGACTAGGTGAAAAACTGTTTTTT. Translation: CASRARLGEKLFF. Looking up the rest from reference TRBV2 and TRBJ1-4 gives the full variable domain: EPEVTQTPSHQVTQMGQEVILRCVPISNHLYFYWYRQILGQKVEFLVSFYNNEISEKSEIFDDQFSVERPDGSNFTLKIRSTKLEDSAMYFCASRARLGEKLFFGSGTQLSVL.

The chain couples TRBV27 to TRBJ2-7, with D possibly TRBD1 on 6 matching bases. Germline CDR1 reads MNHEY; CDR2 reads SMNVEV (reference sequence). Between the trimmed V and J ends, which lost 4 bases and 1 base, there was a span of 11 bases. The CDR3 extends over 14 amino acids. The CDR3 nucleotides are TGTGCCAGCAGTTCACCGGACAGATCCTACGAGCAGTACTTC. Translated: CASSSPDRSYEQYF.

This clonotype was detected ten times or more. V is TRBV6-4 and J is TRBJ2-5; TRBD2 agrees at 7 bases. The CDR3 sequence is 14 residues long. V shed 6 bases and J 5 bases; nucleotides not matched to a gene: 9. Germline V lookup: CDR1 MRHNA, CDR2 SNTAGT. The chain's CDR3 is CASRPTSWAETQYF. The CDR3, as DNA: TGTGCCAGCAGGCCGACTAGCTGGGCGGAGACCCAGTACTTC.

The CDR3 sequence is CASGGTSGSPHEQFF. Here the CDR3 DNA reads TGTGCCAGCGGAGGGACTAGCGGGAGCCCCCATGAGCAGTTCTTC. This sequence joins TRBV6-4 and TRBJ2-1; 14 nucleotides agree with TRBD2. CDR3 length: 15 residues. V lost 8 bases and J lost 8; bases outside the gene matches: 8. From germline, CDR1 is MRHNA and CDR2 SNTAGT.

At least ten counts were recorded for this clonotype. The CDR3 here is CSARGGQLQPQHF. For the CDR3, the DNA is TGCAGTGCTAGAGGGGGACAGCTTCAGCCCCAGCATTTT. V gene TRBV20-1 combines with J gene TRBJ1-5; 7 bases align to TRBD1. V lost 1 base, J lost 6 bases, and 3 bases stayed unmatched. The germline CDR1 and CDR2 sequences are DFQATT and SNEGSKA (reference sequence). The CDR3 length is 13 residues.

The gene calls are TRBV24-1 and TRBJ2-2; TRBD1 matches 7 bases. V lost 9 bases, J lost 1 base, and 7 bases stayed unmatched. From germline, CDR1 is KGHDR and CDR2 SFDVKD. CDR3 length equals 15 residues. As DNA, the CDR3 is TGTGCCACCGTAGTGGGACAGCTGAACACCGGGGAGCTGTTTTTT. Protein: CATVVGQLNTGELFF.

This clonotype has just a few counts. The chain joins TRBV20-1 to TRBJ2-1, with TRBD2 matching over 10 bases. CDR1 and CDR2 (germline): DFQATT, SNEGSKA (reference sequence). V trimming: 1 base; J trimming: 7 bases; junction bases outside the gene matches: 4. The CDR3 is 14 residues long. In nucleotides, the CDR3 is TGCAGTGCTAGAGGACTAGCGGGCCGTAATGAGCAGTTCTTC. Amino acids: CSARGLAGRNEQFF.

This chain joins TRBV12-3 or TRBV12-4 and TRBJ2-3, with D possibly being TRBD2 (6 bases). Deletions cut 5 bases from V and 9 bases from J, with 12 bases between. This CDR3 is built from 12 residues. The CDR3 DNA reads TGTGCCAGCAGTGACGGGACTCAGACGCAGTATTTT. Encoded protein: CASSDGTQTQYF.

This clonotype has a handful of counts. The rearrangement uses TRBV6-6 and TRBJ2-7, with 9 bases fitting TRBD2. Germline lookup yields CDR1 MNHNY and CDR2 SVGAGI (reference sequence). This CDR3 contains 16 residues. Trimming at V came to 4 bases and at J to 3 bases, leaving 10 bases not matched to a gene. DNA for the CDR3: TGTGCCAGCAGTTTTTCCCTAGGACTAGCGAACTACGAGCAGTACTTC. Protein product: CASSFSLGLANYEQYF.

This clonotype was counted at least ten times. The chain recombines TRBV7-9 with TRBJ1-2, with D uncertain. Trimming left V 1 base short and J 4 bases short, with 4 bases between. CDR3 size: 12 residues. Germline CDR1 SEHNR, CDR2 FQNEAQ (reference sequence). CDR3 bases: TGTGCCAGCAGCTTAGTCTTCTATGGCTACACCTTC. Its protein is CASSLVFYGYTF.

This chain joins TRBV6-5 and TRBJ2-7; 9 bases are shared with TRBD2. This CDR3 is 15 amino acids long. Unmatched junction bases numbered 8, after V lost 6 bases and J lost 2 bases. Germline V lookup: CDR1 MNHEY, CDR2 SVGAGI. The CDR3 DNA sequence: TGTGCCAGCAGGCCCGGACTAGCGCGACCCTACGAGCAGTACTTC. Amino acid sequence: CASRPGLARPYEQYF.

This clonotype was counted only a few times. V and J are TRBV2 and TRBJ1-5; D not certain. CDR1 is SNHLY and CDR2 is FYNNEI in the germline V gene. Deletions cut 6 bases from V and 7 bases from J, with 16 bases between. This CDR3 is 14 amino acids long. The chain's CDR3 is CASSALGPGQPQHF. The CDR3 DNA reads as TGTGCCAGCAGCGCCCTGGGCCCTGGACAGCCCCAGCATTTT.

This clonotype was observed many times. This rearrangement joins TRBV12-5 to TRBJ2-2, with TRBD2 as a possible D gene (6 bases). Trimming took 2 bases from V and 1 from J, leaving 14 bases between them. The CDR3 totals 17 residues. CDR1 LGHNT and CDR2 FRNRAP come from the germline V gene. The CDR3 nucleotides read TGTGCTAGTGGTTTGATCCGGGGTAGCGGGAACACCGGGGAGCTGTTTTTT. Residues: CASGLIRGSGNTGELFF. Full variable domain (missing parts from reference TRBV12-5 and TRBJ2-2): DARVTQTPRHKVTEMGQEVTMRCQPILGHNTVFWYRQTMMQGLELLAYFRNRAPLDDSGMPKDRFSAEMPDATLATLKIQPSEPRDSAVYFCASGLIRGSGNTGELFFGEGSRLTVL.

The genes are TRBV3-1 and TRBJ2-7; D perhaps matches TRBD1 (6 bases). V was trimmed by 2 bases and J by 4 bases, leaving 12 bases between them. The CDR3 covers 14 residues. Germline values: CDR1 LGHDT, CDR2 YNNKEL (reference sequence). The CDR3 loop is CASSQQNRDYEQYF. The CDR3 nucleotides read TGTGCCAGCAGCCAACAAAACAGGGATTACGAGCAGTACTTC.

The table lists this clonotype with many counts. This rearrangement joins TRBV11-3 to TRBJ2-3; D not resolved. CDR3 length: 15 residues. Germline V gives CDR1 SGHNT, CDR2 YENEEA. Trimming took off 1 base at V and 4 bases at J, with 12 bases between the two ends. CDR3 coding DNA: TGTGCCAGCAGCTTAGGTTCCAGCGCGGCAGATACGCAGTATTTT. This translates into CASSLGSSAADTQYF.

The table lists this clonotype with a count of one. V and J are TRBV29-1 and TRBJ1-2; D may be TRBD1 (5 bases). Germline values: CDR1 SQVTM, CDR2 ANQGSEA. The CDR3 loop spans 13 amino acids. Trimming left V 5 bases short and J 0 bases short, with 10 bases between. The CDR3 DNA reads TGCAGCGTTATAGACAGCGCTAACTATGGCTACACCTTC. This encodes CSVIDSANYGYTF. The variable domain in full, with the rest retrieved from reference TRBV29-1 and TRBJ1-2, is SAVISQKPSRDICQRGTSLTIQCQVDSQVTMMFWYRQQPGQSLTLIATANQGSEATYESGFVIDKFPISRPNLTFSTLTVSNMSPEDSSIYLCSVIDSANYGYTFGSGTRLTVV.